This entry describes one T cell receptor (beta chain). Participants were aged about 18 to 100 years from 24 US areas. The authors' processing: Amplified reference gene primers provided the basis for estimating nucleated cell counts. TCRdb's table, derived via immunoSEQ multiplex PCR, lists solely in-frame clones and lacks some. V and J calls and clone size are copied from that table; D and trimming were computed from the DNA. The top ten clones hold 6.2% of a sample with roughly 180,000 clones, 85% to 90% of them seen once. These data are taken from a study of blood T cell repertoires in COVID-19. This CDR3 region has 15 residues. V gave up 6 bases and J gave up 4 bases; unmatched junction bases: 8. Germline-derived CDR1 and CDR2 are MNHEY and SVGAGI.

The J gene is TRBJ2-2, the V gene TRBV6-5; 7 positions agree with TRBD1. Sequenced sample: PBMCs or T cells enriched from blood (not recorded which). This sequence was found in a man between 35 and 55 years old who had recovered from COVID-19. The CDR3 here is CASSARQGSTGELFF. The CDR3 nucleotides are TGTGCCAGCAGCGCGAGACAGGGATCCACCGGGGAGCTGTTTTTT.